This T cell receptor (beta chain) was sequenced for a study of blood T cell repertoires in COVID-19. Study information: Collection of acute and convalescent COVID-19 samples took place in the United States, Italy and Spain. Sources were T cells, B-cell-depleted T cells, or PBMCs; the material itself was cDNA or gDNA.

In assigning cohorts, the study relied on participant-reported clinical history. Authors' methods: Researchers report that nucleated cell counts were estimated from reference gene primer amplification. The protocol was immunoSEQ multiplex PCR, while the TCRdb copy is restricted to in-frame clones and leaves out a portion. The V and J calls and the clone size are those of that table, but D and trimming were determined from the DNA. Among about 200,000 clones, more than 70% were seen once, and the ten largest hold about 7.7%. V was clipped by 2 bases and J by 1 base, with 13 bases between them. The CDR3 has 15 amino acids. Germline-derived CDR1 and CDR2 are SGHRS and YFSETQ.

What was sequenced was PBMCs or T cells enriched from blood (not recorded which). The receptor's source is a woman aged 40 to 50 with acute COVID-19. The V and J genes are TRBV5-1 and TRBJ2-7; TRBD2 might be the D (6 bases). The CDR3, as DNA: TGCGCCAGCAGCTTAGGCCCTAGCGAATCCTACGAGCAGTACTTC. Encoded protein: CASSLGPSESYEQYF.